Sequencing of this T cell receptor beta chain was carried out in a study of identical twins. Findings and limits, study-wide: Beta out-of-frame sequences showed weaker excess sharing between twins. Excess low generation probability was seen in twin-shared out-of-frame alpha sequences. Cord blood beta clonotypes present at high abundance carried fewer insertions; no such pattern appeared in memory repertoires.

As to this clonotype: Its cognate antigen is unknown.

The CDR3 is 12 amino acids. Germline V lookup: CDR1 MNHEY, CDR2 SMNVEV (reference sequence). V lost 5 bases to trimming and J lost 9 bases; unmatched junction nucleotides: 6. Template switching supplied a universal primer site; unique molecular identifiers were carried on the cDNA. TCRdb itself ran the 5' RACE reads through MiXCR, one entry per CDR3 protein. The data show some 1,700,000 distinct CDR3 sequences, roughly a third seen once. The receptor's source is a newborn girl in good health. This rearrangement joins TRBV27 to TRBJ1-2; TRBD1 aligns across 7 bases. The sequencing input was cord blood. In nucleotides, the CDR3 is TGTGCCAGCAGTCGAACAGGGGATCGCTACACCTTC. It translates to CASSRTGDRYTF.